One T cell receptor beta chain is described in this entry. These data are taken from a study of blood T cell repertoires in COVID-19. About the study: PBMCs, B-cell-depleted T cells, or T cells were the source of the cDNA or gDNA that made up the material.

V lost 2 bases and J lost 0, with 17 bases in between. Germline V gene sequence: CDR1 MNHEY, CDR2 SVGEGT. This CDR3 is built from 18 residues. As originally analysed: Using reference gene primer amplification, nucleated cell counts were estimated. TCRdb keeps only in-frame clones here, not all; method: immunoSEQ multiplex PCR. V and J calls plus clone size are reproduced from that table; the DNA served to infer D and trimming. Seen here are 90,000 to 130,000 clones, about 90% observed once, and the top ten hold roughly 2.5%. The clonotype comes from a human donor in a cohort sampled during active COVID-19. This sequence joins TRBV6-2 or TRBV6-3 and TRBJ1-5, with D hard to call. Sequenced sample: peripheral blood. Here the CDR3 reads CASSYPRGTVYSNQPQHF. CDR3 coding DNA: TGTGCCAGCAGTTACCCTAGAGGAACGGTTTATAGCAATCAGCCCCAGCATTTT.